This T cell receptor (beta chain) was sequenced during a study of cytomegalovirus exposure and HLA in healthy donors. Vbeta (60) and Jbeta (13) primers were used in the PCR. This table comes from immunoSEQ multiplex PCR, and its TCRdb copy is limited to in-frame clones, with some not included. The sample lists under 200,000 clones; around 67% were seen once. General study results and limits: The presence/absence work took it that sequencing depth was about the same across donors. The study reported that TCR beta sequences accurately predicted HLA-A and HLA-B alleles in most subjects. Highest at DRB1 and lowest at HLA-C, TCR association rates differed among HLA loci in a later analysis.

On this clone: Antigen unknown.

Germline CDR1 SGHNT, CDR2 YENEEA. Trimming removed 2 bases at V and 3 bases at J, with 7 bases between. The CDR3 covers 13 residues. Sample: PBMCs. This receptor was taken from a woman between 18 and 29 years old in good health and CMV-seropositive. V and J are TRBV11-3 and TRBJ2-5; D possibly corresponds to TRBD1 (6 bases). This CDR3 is CASSLTGKETQYF. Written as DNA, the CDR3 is TGTGCCAGCAGCTTAACAGGGAAAGAGACCCAGTACTTC.